The entry below describes one T cell receptor beta chain. Its specificity is unknown. The sample is drawn from a study of T cell responses to AZD1222 COVID-19 vaccine. Study-wide results and caveats: Two AZD1222 administrations were followed by greater Spike-specific TCR breadth and depth. At baseline, just six or seven AZD1222 recipients tested seropositive.

This CDR3 spans 11 amino acids. V gave up 6 bases and J gave up 6 bases, with 12 bases separating them. The germline V gene encodes CDR1 DFQATT and CDR2 SNEGSKA (reference sequence). Measured with immunoSEQ multiplex PCR; TCRdb has only the in-frame clones, and not every one. The data contain 150,000 to 200,000 clones, almost 95% of them singletons. This clonotype was obtained from an adult in good health. The rearrangement links TRBV20-1 to TRBJ2-7; a weak D match, TRBD1 (5 bases). The material sequenced was peripheral blood, taken on day 0 of AZD1222 vaccination. CDR3 loop: CSAPDIPEQYF. The CDR3 DNA follows: TGCAGTGCCCCGGACATTCCCGAGCAGTACTTC.